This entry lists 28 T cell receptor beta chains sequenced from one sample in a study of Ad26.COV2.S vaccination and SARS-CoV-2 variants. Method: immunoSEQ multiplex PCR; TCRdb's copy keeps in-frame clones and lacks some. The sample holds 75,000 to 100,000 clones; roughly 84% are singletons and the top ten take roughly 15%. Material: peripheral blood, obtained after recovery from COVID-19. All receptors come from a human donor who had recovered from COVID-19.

The CDR3 protein is CASSFQGDQPQHF. The DNA for the CDR3 is TGTGCCAGCAGCTTCCAGGGAGATCAGCCCCAGCATTTT. This rearrangement joins TRBV7-9 to TRBJ1-5; TRBD1 is a possible D gene (5 bases). The CDR3 loop spans 13 amino acids. Trimming shortened V by 3 bases and J by 5 bases, and 8 bases separated the two germline ends. Germline CDR1 reads SEHNR; CDR2 reads FQNEAQ (reference sequence).

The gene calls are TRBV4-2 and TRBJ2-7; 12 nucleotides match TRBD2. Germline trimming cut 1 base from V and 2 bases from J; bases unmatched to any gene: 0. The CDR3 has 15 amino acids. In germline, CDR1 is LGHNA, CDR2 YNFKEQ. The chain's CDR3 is CASSQGLAGAYEQYF. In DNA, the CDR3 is TGTGCCAGCAGCCAAGGACTAGCGGGAGCCTACGAGCAGTACTTC.

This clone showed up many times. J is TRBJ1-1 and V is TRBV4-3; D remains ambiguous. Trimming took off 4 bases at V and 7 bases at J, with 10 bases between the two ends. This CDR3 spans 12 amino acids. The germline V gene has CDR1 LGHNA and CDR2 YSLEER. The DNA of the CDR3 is TGCGCCAGCAGCCCTCGGCCAGGTGAAGCTTTCTTT. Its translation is CASSPRPGEAFF.

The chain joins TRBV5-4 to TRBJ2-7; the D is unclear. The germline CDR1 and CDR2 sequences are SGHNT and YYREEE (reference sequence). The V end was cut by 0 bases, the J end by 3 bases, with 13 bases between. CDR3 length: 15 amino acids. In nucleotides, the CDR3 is TGTGCCAGCAGCTTGGACCTTAAGCCCTTCTACGAGCAGTACTTC. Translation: CASSLDLKPFYEQYF.

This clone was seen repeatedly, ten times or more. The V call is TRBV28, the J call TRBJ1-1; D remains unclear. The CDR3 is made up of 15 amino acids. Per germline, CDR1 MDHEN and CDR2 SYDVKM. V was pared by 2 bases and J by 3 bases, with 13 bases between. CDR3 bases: TGTGCCAGCAGTTTACCACTTGCGGGTTACACTGAAGCTTTCTTT. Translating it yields CASSLPLAGYTEAFF.

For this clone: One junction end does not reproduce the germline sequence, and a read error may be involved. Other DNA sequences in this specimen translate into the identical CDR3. The CDR3 coding sequence is TGCGCCAGCGGACAGGAAGGTCTTAGCAATCAGCCCCAGCATTTT. It encodes CASGQEGLSNQPQHF. J is TRBJ1-5 and V is TRBV2; TRBD1 aligns across 7 bases. Germline assignment: CDR1 SNHLY and CDR2 FYNNEI. The CDR3 is made up of 15 amino acids.

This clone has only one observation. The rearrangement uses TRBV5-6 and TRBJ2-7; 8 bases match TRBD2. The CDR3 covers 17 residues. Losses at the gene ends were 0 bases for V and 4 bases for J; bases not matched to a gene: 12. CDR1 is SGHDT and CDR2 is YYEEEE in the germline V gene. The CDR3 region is CASSLEVSGSALYEQYF. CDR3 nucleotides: TGTGCCAGCAGCTTGGAGGTAAGCGGGAGCGCACTGTACGAGCAGTACTTC.

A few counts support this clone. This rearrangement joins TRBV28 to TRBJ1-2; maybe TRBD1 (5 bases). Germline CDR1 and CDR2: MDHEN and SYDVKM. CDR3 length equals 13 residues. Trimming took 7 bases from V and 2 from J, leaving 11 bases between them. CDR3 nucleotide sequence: TGTGCCAGCAACGCAGGGCCGAACTATGGCTACACCTTC. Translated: CASNAGPNYGYTF.

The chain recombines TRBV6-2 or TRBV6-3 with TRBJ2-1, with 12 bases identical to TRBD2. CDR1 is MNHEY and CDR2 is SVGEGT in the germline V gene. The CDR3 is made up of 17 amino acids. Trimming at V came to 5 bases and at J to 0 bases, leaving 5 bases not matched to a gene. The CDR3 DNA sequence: TGTGCCAGCAGTCCCCGGACTAGCGGGACCTCCTACAATGAGCAGTTCTTC. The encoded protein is CASSPRTSGTSYNEQFF.

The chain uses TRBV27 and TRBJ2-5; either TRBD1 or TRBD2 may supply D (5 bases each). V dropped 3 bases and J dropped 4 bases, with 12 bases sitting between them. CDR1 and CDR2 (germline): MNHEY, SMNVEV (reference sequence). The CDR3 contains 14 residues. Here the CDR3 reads CASSFEGRGETQYF. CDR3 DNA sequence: TGTGCCAGCAGTTTCGAGGGGCGCGGAGAGACCCAGTACTTC.

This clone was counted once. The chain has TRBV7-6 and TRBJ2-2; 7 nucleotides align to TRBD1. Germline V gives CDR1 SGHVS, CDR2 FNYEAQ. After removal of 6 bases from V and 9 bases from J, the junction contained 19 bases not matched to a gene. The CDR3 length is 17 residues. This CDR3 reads CASRNSAWGTDHRELFF. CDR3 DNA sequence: TGTGCCAGCAGGAACTCCGCGTGGGGGACAGATCACCGGGAGCTGTTTTTT.

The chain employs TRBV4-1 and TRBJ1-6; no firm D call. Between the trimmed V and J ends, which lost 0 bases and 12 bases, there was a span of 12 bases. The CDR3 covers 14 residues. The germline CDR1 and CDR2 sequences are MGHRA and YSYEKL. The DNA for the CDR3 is TGCGCCAGCAGCCAAGATCGGGGAACGCAACCCCTCCACTTT. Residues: CASSQDRGTQPLHF.

The CDR3 is CASRPQGYSTDTQYF. CDR3 nucleotide sequence: TGCGCCAGCAGACCACAGGGGTATAGCACAGATACGCAGTATTTT. The gene calls are TRBV5-1 and TRBJ2-3, with 7 positions matching TRBD1. Germline loops: CDR1 SGHRS, CDR2 YFSETQ. The CDR3 has 15 amino acids. Trimming at V came to 5 bases and at J to 0 bases, leaving 6 bases not matched to a gene.

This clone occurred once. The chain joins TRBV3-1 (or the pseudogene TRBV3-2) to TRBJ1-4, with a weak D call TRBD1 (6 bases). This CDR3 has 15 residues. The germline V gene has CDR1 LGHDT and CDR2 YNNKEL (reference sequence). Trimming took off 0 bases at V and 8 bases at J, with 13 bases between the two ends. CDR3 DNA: TGTGCCAGCAGCCAAGATCAGGGGTTTCAGGAAAAACTGTTTTTT. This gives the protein CASSQDQGFQEKLFF.

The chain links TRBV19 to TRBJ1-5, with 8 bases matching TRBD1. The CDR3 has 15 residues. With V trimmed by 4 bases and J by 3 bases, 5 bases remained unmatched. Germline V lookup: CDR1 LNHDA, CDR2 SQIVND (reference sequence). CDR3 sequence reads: CASSTDRGYNQPQHF. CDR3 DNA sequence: TGTGCCAGTAGTACTGACAGGGGATACAATCAGCCCCAGCATTTT.

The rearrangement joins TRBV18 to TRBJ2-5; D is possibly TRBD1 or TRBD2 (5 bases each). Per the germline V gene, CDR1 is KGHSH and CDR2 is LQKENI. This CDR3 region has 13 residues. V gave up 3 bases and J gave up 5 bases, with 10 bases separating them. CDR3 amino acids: CASSPRGGETQYF. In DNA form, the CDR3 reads TGTGCCAGCTCACCGAGGGGCGGGGAGACCCAGTACTTC.

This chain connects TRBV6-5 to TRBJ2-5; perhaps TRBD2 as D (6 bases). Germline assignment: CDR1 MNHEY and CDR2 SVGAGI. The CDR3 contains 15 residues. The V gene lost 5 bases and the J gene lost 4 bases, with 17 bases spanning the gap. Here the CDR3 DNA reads TGTGCCAGCAGTAAGGACTCCGGGAGAAGAGAGACCCAGTACTTC. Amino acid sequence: CASSKDSGRRETQYF.

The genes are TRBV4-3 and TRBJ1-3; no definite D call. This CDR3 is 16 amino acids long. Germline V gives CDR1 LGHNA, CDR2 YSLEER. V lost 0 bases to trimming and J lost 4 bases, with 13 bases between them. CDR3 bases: TGCGCCAGCAGCCAAGATCCGGCGGGTTACGGAAACACCATATATTTT. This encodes CASSQDPAGYGNTIYF.

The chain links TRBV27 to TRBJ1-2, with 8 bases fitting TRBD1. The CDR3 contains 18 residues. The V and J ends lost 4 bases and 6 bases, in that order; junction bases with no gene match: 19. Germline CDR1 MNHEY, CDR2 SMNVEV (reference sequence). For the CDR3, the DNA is TGTGCCAGCAGTTCCCTACCCCAAAATCAGGGGGCGAAAAATGGCTACACCTTC. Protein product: CASSSLPQNQGAKNGYTF.

The CDR3 DNA sequence: TGTGCCAGCATGTATAAATCAAGGCTCAATGAGCAGTTCTTC. This gives the protein CASMYKSRLNEQFF. The rearrangement links TRBV6-4 to TRBJ2-1; no reliable D call. The V gene's germline CDR1 is MRHNA and CDR2 SNTAGT. V dropped 7 bases and J dropped 6 bases, with 16 bases sitting between them. This CDR3 spans 14 amino acids.

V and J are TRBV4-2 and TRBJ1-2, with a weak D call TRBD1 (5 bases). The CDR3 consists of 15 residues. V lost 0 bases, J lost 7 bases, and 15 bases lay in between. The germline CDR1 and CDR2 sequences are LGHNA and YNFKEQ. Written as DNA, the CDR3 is TGTGCCAGCAGCCAAGAGGCCCGGGTTAGGGGTGGCTACACCTTC. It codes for CASSQEARVRGGYTF.

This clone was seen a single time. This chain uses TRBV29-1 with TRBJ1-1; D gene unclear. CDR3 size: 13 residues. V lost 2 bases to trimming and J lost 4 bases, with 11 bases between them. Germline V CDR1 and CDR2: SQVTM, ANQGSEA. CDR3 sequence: CSVELREGTEAFF. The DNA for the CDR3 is TGCAGCGTTGAATTAAGGGAAGGCACTGAAGCTTTCTTT.

The CDR3 DNA reads TGCAGCGTGCGGAGACAGGGACAGCACGGGGAGCTGTTTTTT. It codes for CSVRRQGQHGELFF. The V gene is TRBV29-1, the J gene TRBJ2-2, with 7 bases lining up with TRBD1. Unmatched junction bases numbered 11, after V lost 6 bases and J lost 7 bases. The CDR3 consists of 14 residues. The germline gives CDR1 SQVTM, CDR2 ANQGSEA.

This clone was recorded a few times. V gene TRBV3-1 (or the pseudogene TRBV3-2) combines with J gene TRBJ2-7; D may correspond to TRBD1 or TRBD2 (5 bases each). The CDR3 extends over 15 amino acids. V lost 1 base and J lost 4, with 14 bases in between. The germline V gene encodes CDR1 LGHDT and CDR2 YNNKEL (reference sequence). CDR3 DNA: TGTGCCAGCAGCCAAGGCTTCCCGGGACGGTACGAGCAGTACTTC. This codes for CASSQGFPGRYEQYF.

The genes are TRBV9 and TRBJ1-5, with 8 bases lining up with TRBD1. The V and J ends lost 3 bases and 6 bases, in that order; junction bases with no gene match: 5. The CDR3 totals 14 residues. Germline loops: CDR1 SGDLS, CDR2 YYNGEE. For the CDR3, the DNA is TGTGCCAGCAGCGCCGACACAGGGGGTCAGCCCCAGCATTTT. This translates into CASSADTGGQPQHF.

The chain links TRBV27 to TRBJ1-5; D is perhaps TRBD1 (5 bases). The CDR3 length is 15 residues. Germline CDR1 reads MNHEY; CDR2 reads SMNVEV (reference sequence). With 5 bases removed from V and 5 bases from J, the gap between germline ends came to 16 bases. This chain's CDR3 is CASSPRDGRYQPQHF. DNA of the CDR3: TGTGCCAGCAGTCCACGGGACGGAAGATATCAGCCCCAGCATTTT.

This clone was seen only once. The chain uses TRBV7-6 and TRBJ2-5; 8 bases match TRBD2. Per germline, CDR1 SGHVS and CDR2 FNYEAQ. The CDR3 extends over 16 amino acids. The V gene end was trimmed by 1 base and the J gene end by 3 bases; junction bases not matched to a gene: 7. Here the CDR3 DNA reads TGTGCCAGCAGCTTAGGTCCAGCGGGAGTGAAAGAGACCCAGTACTTC. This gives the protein CASSLGPAGVKETQYF.

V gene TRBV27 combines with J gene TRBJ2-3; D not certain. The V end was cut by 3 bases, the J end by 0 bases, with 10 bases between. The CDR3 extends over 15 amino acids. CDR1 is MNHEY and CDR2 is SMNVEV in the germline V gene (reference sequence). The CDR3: CASSFLGISTDTQYF. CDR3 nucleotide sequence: TGTGCCAGCAGTTTCCTAGGGATCAGCACAGATACGCAGTATTTT.